This is a list of T cell receptor beta chains from one sample in a study of blood T cell repertoires in COVID-19. The protocol was immunoSEQ multiplex PCR, while the TCRdb copy is restricted to in-frame clones and leaves out a portion. Among approximately 470,000 clones listed, 75% to 90% were seen once. Sequenced input: PBMCs or T cells enriched from blood (not recorded which). The source of these receptors is a woman aged 18-29 years who had recovered from COVID-19. Both conserved end residues are part of each CDR3. Each record gives: J gene, V gene, D gene, clone size, CDR3 DNA, CDR3 protein. A D gene is named only where the DNA matches it firmly. Rows may omit the clone size; those that give it use once, few, many or a size class.

j_call: TRBJ1-2
v_call: TRBV11-2
d_call: TRBD1
clone_size: .
cdr3_nt: TGTGCCAGCAGGGAGGACAGGGGATACTATGGCTACACCTTC
cdr3_aa: CASREDRGYYGYTF

j_call: TRBJ1-5
v_call: TRBV29-1
d_call: TRBD1
clone_size: .
cdr3_nt: TGCAGCGTTGCACAGGGGGAAGGTCAGCCCCAGCATTTT
cdr3_aa: CSVAQGEGQPQHF

j_call: TRBJ1-1
v_call: TRBV5-1
d_call: .
clone_size: .
cdr3_nt: TGCGCCAGCAGCTTGGAAGGGGGAAGGACTGAAGCTTTCTTT
cdr3_aa: CASSLEGGRTEAFF

j_call: TRBJ1-1
v_call: TRBV19
d_call: .
clone_size: .
cdr3_nt: TGTGCCAGTAGGAAAGACAGACGGAACACTGAAGCTTTCTTT
cdr3_aa: CASRKDRRNTEAFF

j_call: TRBJ1-2
v_call: TRBV9
d_call: .
clone_size: .
cdr3_nt: TGTGCCAGCAGCGTAGAGGAGGCGTACTATGGCTACACCTTC
cdr3_aa: CASSVEEAYYGYTF

j_call: TRBJ1-6
v_call: TRBV5-1
d_call: .
clone_size: .
cdr3_nt: TGCGCCAGCAGCCCGGGTTCTTATAATTCACCCCTCCACTTT
cdr3_aa: CASSPGSYNSPLHF

j_call: TRBJ2-7
v_call: TRBV5-1
d_call: .
clone_size: many
cdr3_nt: TGCGCCAGCAGCTTAGGAGGGAGAGAGGGCGAGCAGTACTTC
cdr3_aa: CASSLGGREGEQYF

j_call: TRBJ2-1
v_call: TRBV11-3
d_call: TRBD2
clone_size: .
cdr3_nt: TGTGCCAGCAGCTCTCGGACTAGCGGGGGGGTAGGCTCCTACAATGAGCAGTTCTTC
cdr3_aa: CASSSRTSGGVGSYNEQFF

j_call: TRBJ2-5
v_call: TRBV5-1
d_call: .
clone_size: .
cdr3_nt: TGCGCCAGCCGAAACCAGGGAGAGACCCAGTACTTC
cdr3_aa: CASRNQGETQYF

j_call: TRBJ1-4
v_call: TRBV19
d_call: .
clone_size: .
cdr3_nt: TGTGCCAGTAGTCGATTATCACAGGGCCTTAATGAAAAACTGTTTTTT
cdr3_aa: CASSRLSQGLNEKLFF

j_call: TRBJ1-2
v_call: TRBV2
d_call: .
clone_size: .
cdr3_nt: TGTGCCAGCATTATAGGACAGACCTATGGCTACACCTTC
cdr3_aa: CASIIGQTYGYTF

j_call: TRBJ1-1
v_call: TRBV12-3/TRBV12-4
d_call: .
clone_size: .
cdr3_nt: TGTGCCAGCAGTCTCAGTGAAACTGAAGCTTTCTTT
cdr3_aa: CASSLSETEAFF

j_call: TRBJ1-5
v_call: TRBV24-1
d_call: TRBD1
clone_size: .
cdr3_nt: TGTGCCACCAGTGATTTAGTGAACAGGGGGAAACAGCCCCAGCATTTT
cdr3_aa: CATSDLVNRGKQPQHF

j_call: TRBJ1-4
v_call: TRBV7-2
d_call: TRBD1
clone_size: once
cdr3_nt: TGTGCCAGCAGTTCACAGGGGACTACTAATGAAAAACTGTTTTTT
cdr3_aa: CASSSQGTTNEKLFF

j_call: TRBJ1-2
v_call: TRBV2
d_call: .
clone_size: .
cdr3_nt: TGTGCCAGCAGTGAAGAGGTGGGGGGGCTCTATGGCTACACCTTC
cdr3_aa: CASSEEVGGLYGYTF

j_call: TRBJ1-6
v_call: TRBV29-1
d_call: TRBD1
clone_size: .
cdr3_nt: TGCAGCGCATCCGAGGACAGGGGTTCACCCCTCCACTTT
cdr3_aa: CSASEDRGSPLHF

j_call: TRBJ1-1
v_call: TRBV3-1/TRBV3-2
d_call: .
clone_size: .
cdr3_nt: TGTGCCAGCAGCGGACTTAGTGGGCGGACTGAAGCTTTCTTT
cdr3_aa: CASSGLSGRTEAFF

j_call: TRBJ1-4
v_call: TRBV18
d_call: TRBD1
clone_size: .
cdr3_nt: TGTGCCAGCTCACCCGCCTCAGGGGGCAGTCCTAATGAAAAACTGTTTTTT
cdr3_aa: CASSPASGGSPNEKLFF

j_call: TRBJ1-1
v_call: TRBV5-4
d_call: TRBD1
clone_size: .
cdr3_nt: TGTGCCAGCAGCTTGATGGGGACAGAGAACACTGAAGCTTTCTTT
cdr3_aa: CASSLMGTENTEAFF

j_call: TRBJ2-7
v_call: TRBV18
d_call: TRBD1
clone_size: .
cdr3_nt: TGTGCCAGCTCCCCCGCTTCACCGGGTGGACAGGGGGCCCAGGAGCAGTACTTC
cdr3_aa: CASSPASPGGQGAQEQYF

j_call: TRBJ1-2
v_call: TRBV12-3/TRBV12-4
d_call: .
clone_size: .
cdr3_nt: TGTGCCAGCAGTAAGGGACAAGTCTATGGCTACACCTTC
cdr3_aa: CASSKGQVYGYTF

j_call: TRBJ1-2
v_call: TRBV3-1/TRBV3-2
d_call: TRBD1
clone_size: .
cdr3_nt: TGTGCCAGCAGCCCCACTCGGACAGGGTACTATGGCTACACCTTC
cdr3_aa: CASSPTRTGYYGYTF